This passage covers 11 T cell receptor beta chains from one sample sequenced in a study of CD8 T cells in Susac syndrome. With random hexamers, reverse transcription was performed on roughly 0.45 to 1 ug of RNA. TCRdb re-called the immunoSEQ multiplex PCR reads through MiXCR, storing one row per CDR3 protein. Here the sample spans about 190,000 distinct CDR3 sequences, approximately 95% being singletons. Sequenced sample: CD4+ T cells from PBMCs. The receptors come from a human donor in good health.

The rearrangement links TRBV3-1 to TRBJ1-5; D perhaps matches TRBD1 (5 bases). V lost 0 bases, J lost 4 bases, and 16 bases lay in between. Germline V gives CDR1 LGHDT, CDR2 YNNKEL (reference sequence). The CDR3 extends over 17 amino acids. The CDR3 coding sequence is TGTGCCAGCAGCCAAGAGGCGGGCTTGGGGGGAAATCAGCCCCAGCATTTT. As protein: CASSQEAGLGGNQPQHF.

This chain connects TRBV29-1 to TRBJ1-1; perhaps TRBD1 as D (6 bases). CDR1 is SQVTM, CDR2 ANQGSEA, per germline. This CDR3 comprises 12 residues. The V end lost 7 bases, the J end lost 2 bases, and 11 bases lay between the germline ends. CDR3 DNA sequence: TGCAGCGGGGGACAACACAACACTGAAGCTTTCTTT. This encodes CSGGQHNTEAFF.

The chain has TRBV2 and TRBJ1-5; D call uncertain. This CDR3 is built from 14 residues. CDR1 SNHLY and CDR2 FYNNEI come from the germline V gene. V lost 2 bases and J lost 2, with 7 bases in between. CDR3 region: CASSEKAGNQPQHF. The CDR3 nucleotides read TGTGCCAGCAGTGAAAAGGCAGGCAATCAGCCCCAGCATTTT. The full variable domain, in which reference TRBV2 and TRBJ1-5 provide the parts outside the CDR3, is EPEVTQTPSHQVTQMGQEVILRCVPISNHLYFYWYRQILGQKVEFLVSFYNNEISEKSEIFDDQFSVERPDGSNFTLKIRSTKLEDSAMYFCASSEKAGNQPQHFGDGTRLSIL.

The rearrangement uses TRBV15 and TRBJ2-1; 9 nucleotides agree with TRBD1. This CDR3 region has 15 residues. V lost 7 bases, J lost 7 bases, and 11 bases stayed unmatched. Germline V CDR1 and CDR2: LNHNV, YYDKDF (reference sequence). CDR3 DNA: TGTGCCACCACTCGGGGAAGACAGGGGGTAAATGAGCAGTTCTTC. Translated: CATTRGRQGVNEQFF.

J is TRBJ1-1 and V is TRBV7-2, with D uncertain. Germline V gene sequence: CDR1 SGHTA, CDR2 FQGNSA. The CDR3 totals 15 residues. V lost 5 bases, J lost 1 base, and 14 bases lay in between. The DNA of the CDR3 is TGTGCCAGCAGCCACCCCACGGGTGGGAACACTGAAGCTTTCTTT. Translation: CASSHPTGGNTEAFF.

The chain recombines TRBV5-1 with TRBJ2-5; 7 nucleotides align to TRBD1. CDR1 is SGHRS, CDR2 YFSETQ, per germline. The CDR3 totals 15 residues. V lost 6 bases and J lost 5; bases outside the gene matches: 13. Here the CDR3 DNA reads TGCGCCAGCACAAACCCGGGGACAGCATCGGAGACCCAGTACTTC. Amino acid sequence: CASTNPGTASETQYF.

This chain links TRBV20-1 with TRBJ2-5; perhaps TRBD1 as D (6 bases). The CDR3 totals 14 residues. Germline-derived CDR1 and CDR2 are DFQATT and SNEGSKA (reference sequence). Deletions cut 5 bases from V and 4 bases from J, with 17 bases between. CDR3 in DNA: TGCAGTGCTGAACTACAGGGTGTTAGAGAGACCCAGTACTTC. The encoded protein is CSAELQGVRETQYF.

The chain combines TRBV10-3 with TRBJ2-1; 14 bases align to TRBD2. V lost 9 bases, J lost 8 bases, and 6 bases stayed unmatched. CDR1 and CDR2 from the germline V gene are ENHRY and SYGVKD. This CDR3 comprises 14 residues. Here the CDR3 DNA reads TGTGCCATTCTCGGGACTAGCGGGGGCTATGAGCAGTTCTTC. Its protein product is CAILGTSGGYEQFF.

The J gene is TRBJ1-1, the V gene TRBV5-4; the D is unclear. Trimming removed 0 bases from V and 1 base from J, with 10 bases in between. Germline V CDR1 and CDR2: SGHNT, YYREEE (reference sequence). This CDR3 spans 15 amino acids. CDR3 DNA: TGTGCCAGCAGCTTGGAAGCAGTAAGGAACACTGAAGCTTTCTTT. This gives the protein CASSLEAVRNTEAFF.

This sequence joins TRBV7-9 and TRBJ1-1; D is uncertain. Germline-derived CDR1 and CDR2 are SEHNR and FQNEAQ (reference sequence). Trimming removed 6 bases from V and 4 bases from J, with 15 bases in between. The CDR3 consists of 14 residues. In DNA form, the CDR3 reads TGTGCCAGCAGGTTGCCCACCTTGCGCACTGAAGCTTTCTTT. This translates into CASRLPTLRTEAFF.

The J gene is TRBJ2-7, the V gene TRBV29-1, with D unresolved. V lost 4 bases and J 6 bases, leaving 13 bases between the germline ends. Germline CDR1 and CDR2: SQVTM and ANQGSEA. The CDR3 spans 12 residues. The CDR3 nucleotides read TGCAGCGTTGCCCCTATGTCGGGCGAGCAGTACTTC. It specifies CSVAPMSGEQYF.